The T cell receptor beta chain under discussion was sequenced for a study of blood T cell repertoires in COVID-19. Turning to the study itself: Sites across the United States, Italy and Spain contributed samples from acute and convalescent COVID-19. Sources were T cells, B-cell-depleted T cells, or PBMCs; the material itself was cDNA or gDNA.

CDR3 length equals 15 residues. The ends were cut back, 0 bases at V and 8 bases at J, with 14 bases in the middle. CDR1 and CDR2 (germline): SGHRS, YFSETQ. Study processing details: Reference gene primers were amplified, and this amplification served to estimate nucleated cell counts. TCRdb's table, derived via immunoSEQ multiplex PCR, lists solely in-frame clones and lacks some. V and J calls and clone size are copied from that table; D and trimming were computed from the DNA. The table records approximately 170,000 clones, around four fifths of them present only once. Everyone who took part was roughly 18 to 89 years old, and they came from about 25 US areas.

This receptor was identified in a woman aged 45-60 years in a cohort exposed to, infected with or recovered from COVID-19 (not recorded which). The material sequenced was PBMCs or T cells enriched from blood (not recorded which). The chain carries TRBV5-1 and TRBJ1-4; D uncertain. This chain's CDR3 is CASSLAGREGEKLFF. The DNA for the CDR3 is TGCGCCAGCAGCTTGGCCGGGAGGGAGGGAGAAAAACTGTTTTTT.